These T cell receptor beta chains were read from a single sample in a study of control samples from healthy donors and cancer patients. Using immunoSEQ multiplex PCR, the repertoire was profiled, and TCRdb retains in-frame clones only, with some absent. The sample lists some 120,000 clones, 88% occurring once. Sequencing input: blood. These receptors all come from a woman in her 70s in good health. The CDR3 runs from the conserved cysteine through the conserved F or W. The D gene is left open where the match is weak. Part of the rows lack a size; the others show once, few, many or a class for expanded clones.

TRBJ1-3	-	TRBV5-1	-	TGCGCCAGCAGCTTGCGGGTCAGCTCAAACACCATATATTTT	CASSLRVSSNTIYF
TRBJ1-3	TRBD1	TRBV3-1/TRBV3-2	few	TGTGCCAGCAGCCCGACCACCGCGACAGGGAGTGGAAACACCATATATTTT	CASSPTTATGSGNTIYF
TRBJ2-5	-	TRBV5-1	-	TGCGCCAGCAGCTTGCGCCAAGAGACCCAGTACTTC	CASSLRQETQYF
TRBJ1-1	TRBD1	TRBV11-2	-	TGTGCCAGCAGCCGGTGCTTGGCCGGGACAGTGAACACTGAAGCTTTCTTT	CASSRCLAGTVNTEAFF
TRBJ1-1	TRBD1	TRBV5-1	-	TGCGCCAGCAGCCGCCCCAACCGGGACAGAGAAAACACTGAAGCTTTCTTT	CASSRPNRDRENTEAFF
TRBJ2-1	TRBD2	TRBV3-1/TRBV3-2	-	TGTGCCAGCAGCTCCAGCGGGGGGGTATCCTACAATGAGCAGTTCTTC	CASSSSGGVSYNEQFF
TRBJ1-2	-	TRBV12-2	-	TGTGCAAGTCGCCCCTGGGTTCTACAGAGAGCCGACTATGGCTACACCTTC	CASRPWVLQRADYGYTF
TRBJ1-2	TRBD1	TRBV10-3	-	TGTGCCACCCGGACAGGGGGATCCGTCTATGGCTACACCTTC	CATRTGGSVYGYTF
TRBJ1-4	-	TRBV7-6	-	TGTGCCAGCAGCTGGAACGCCGGGTCGAAAAAACTGTTTTTT	CASSWNAGSKKLFF
TRBJ2-3	-	TRBV24-1	-	TGTGCCACCAGTGACCCGGGACTCGGAACAGATACGCAGTATTTT	CATSDPGLGTDTQYF
TRBJ1-1	-	TRBV29-1	-	TGCAGCGTTGAGGGGGGTCGGGGATCCACTGAAGCTTTCTTT	CSVEGGRGSTEAFF
TRBJ2-3	-	TRBV5-4	once	TGTGCCAGCAGCTTGGGGCGGGGAAACACAGATACGCAGTATTTT	CASSLGRGNTDTQYF
TRBJ1-1	-	TRBV21-1	-	TGTGCCAGCAGCCCACCAGGGGGGGGGAACACTGAAGCTTTCTTT	CASSPPGGGNTEAFF
TRBJ1-1	-	TRBV7-7	-	TGTGCCAGCAGGAGTAGGCAGCCGTTCACTGAAGCTTTCTTT	CASRSRQPFTEAFF
TRBJ2-5	TRBD2	TRBV29-1	-	TGCAGCGTTTTGAATCGCGGGAGCCAAGAGACCCAGTACTTC	CSVLNRGSQETQYF
TRBJ1-1	-	TRBV24-1	-	TGTGCCACCAGTGAGGGCGGAGGTATTGGAGCTTTCTTT	CATSEGGGIGAFF
TRBJ1-6	TRBD1	TRBV3-1/TRBV3-2	-	TGTGCCAGCAGCCACCAGGGACAGACCTATAATTCACCCCTCCACTTT	CASSHQGQTYNSPLHF
TRBJ2-1	-	TRBV9	once	TGTGCCAGCAGCGCCGAACATGAGGGGGACGATGAGCAGTTCTTC	CASSAEHEGDDEQFF
TRBJ1-1	TRBD1	TRBV10-3	-	TGTGCCATCAGAGGCGACAGGGGGCACACTGAAGCTTTCTTT	CAIRGDRGHTEAFF
TRBJ2-5	TRBD2	TRBV5-1	-	TGCGCCAGCAGCACTAGCGGGGGGGCCTACGAGACCCAGTACTTC	CASSTSGGAYETQYF
TRBJ1-6	-	TRBV11-1	-	TGTGCCAGCAGCTTAGCAGGGGCCCTCCGGGATTCACCCCTCCACTTT	CASSLAGALRDSPLHF
TRBJ2-1	TRBD2	TRBV29-1	-	TGCAGCGTTGAGGGCATAGCGGGGAACTACAATGAGCAGTTCTTC	CSVEGIAGNYNEQFF
TRBJ2-7	-	TRBV10-1	-	TGCGCCAGCAGTGGGCCGGGACATCATGCCTACGAGCAGTACTTC	CASSGPGHHAYEQYF
TRBJ2-7	TRBD1	TRBV18	-	TGTGCCAGCTCACCAGGGACAGCCGTCTCCTACGAGCAGTACTTC	CASSPGTAVSYEQYF
TRBJ1-2	-	TRBV21-1	-	TGTGCCAGCAGCAAAGCAGGGCGCGACTATGGCTACACCTTC	CASSKAGRDYGYTF
TRBJ1-2	TRBD1	TRBV7-9	-	TGTGCCAGCAGCCAGGGGGGGGCTGAATATGGCTACACCTTC	CASSQGGAEYGYTF
TRBJ2-1	TRBD2	TRBV18	once	TGTGCCAGCTCACCATTCTCTAGCGGGGGAAACAATGAGCAGTTCTTC	CASSPFSSGGNNEQFF
TRBJ2-1	TRBD2	TRBV5-1	-	TGCGCCAGCAGCCGAGGGGTAGCGGGGGGGGACAATGAGCAGTTCTTC	CASSRGVAGGDNEQFF
TRBJ2-3	TRBD2	TRBV6-6	once	TGTGCCAGCAGTTATAGCGGGGGGGCTGCAGATACGCAGTATTTT	CASSYSGGAADTQYF
TRBJ2-1	TRBD2	TRBV7-6	-	TGTGCCAGCAGCCAGGGACTAGCGGGGGGAAGCTCCTACAATGAGCAGTTCTTC	CASSQGLAGGSSYNEQFF
TRBJ1-6	-	TRBV7-8	-	TGTGCCAGCAGCCCAGACCGACAGTACTATAATTCACCCCTCCACTTT	CASSPDRQYYNSPLHF
TRBJ2-1	TRBD2	TRBV5-1	-	TGCGCCAGCAGCTGGCCGACTAGCGGGGGGACTAGCTCCTACAATGAGCAGTTCTTC	CASSWPTSGGTSSYNEQFF
TRBJ2-4	TRBD2	TRBV5-6	-	TGTGCCGGCGGGTCCGCGGGAGGGGACATTCAGTACTTC	CAGGSAGGDIQYF
TRBJ2-7	TRBD2	TRBV5-1	few	TGCGCCAGCAGCTTGATGTCTAGCGGGGGATACGAGCAGTACTTC	CASSLMSSGGYEQYF
TRBJ1-4	-	TRBV19	-	TGTGCCAGTAGTAGGGGGCTCGTTGAAAAACTGTTTTTT	CASSRGLVEKLFF
TRBJ2-1	TRBD2	TRBV3-1/TRBV3-2	-	TGTGCCAGCAGCCAATCCCGGGGACTAGCGTACAATGAGCAGTTCTTC	CASSQSRGLAYNEQFF
TRBJ1-6	-	TRBV27	-	TGTGCCAGCAGTTTGGAGGGGGACACCTATAATTCACCCCTCCACTTT	CASSLEGDTYNSPLHF
TRBJ1-3	-	TRBV3-1/TRBV3-2	-	TGTGCCAGCAGCGGACGACATGGGATAGATGGAAACACCATATATTTT	CASSGRHGIDGNTIYF
TRBJ2-7	-	TRBV7-2	-	TGTGCCAGCAGCTCTCGGAGTAGTGCCGCCTACGAGCAGTACTTC	CASSSRSSAAYEQYF
TRBJ1-6	TRBD1	TRBV6-5	-	TGTGCCAGCACGGACAGGGGCGGATCACCCCTCCACTTT	CASTDRGGSPLHF
TRBJ2-5	-	TRBV5-1	few	TGCGCCAGCAGCTTGGGTCCGGGGCCGGGGGAGACCCAGTACTTC	CASSLGPGPGETQYF
TRBJ1-2	TRBD1	TRBV18	-	TGTGCCAGCTCGCCCCGACAGGGGATCTATGGCTACACCTTC	CASSPRQGIYGYTF
TRBJ2-6	-	TRBV5-1	-	TGCGCCAGCAGCCTTACTGGGGCCAACGTCCTGACTTTC	CASSLTGANVLTF
TRBJ2-2	-	TRBV5-4	-	TGTGCCAGCAGCCAGCCGAGGGGGAAGAACACCGGGGAGCTGTTTTTT	CASSQPRGKNTGELFF
TRBJ1-4	-	TRBV6-6	-	TGTGCCAGCAGTACGGGGGGGGCGGGTAATGAAAAACTGTTTTTT	CASSTGGAGNEKLFF
TRBJ2-7	-	TRBV12-3/TRBV12-4	-	TGTGCCAGCAGTCCCTCGATCTCCTACGAGCAGTACTTC	CASSPSISYEQYF
TRBJ1-2	-	TRBV5-1	-	TGCGCCAGCAGCTTGGCGGGGGGCATCTTATTAGAAGGCTACACCTTC	CASSLAGGILLEGYTF
TRBJ2-7	-	TRBV6-5	-	TGTGCCAGCAACTCCCGATCTGACCATGCCTACGAGCAGTACTTC	CASNSRSDHAYEQYF
TRBJ1-2	TRBD1	TRBV7-9	-	TGTGCCAGCAGCCGGGACAGGGCAACCGGCTACACCTTC	CASSRDRATGYTF
TRBJ2-5	TRBD1	TRBV19	-	TGTGCCAGTAGTATTCTGTGGACAGGGTCAGAGACCCAGTACTTC	CASSILWTGSETQYF
TRBJ2-7	-	TRBV3-1/TRBV3-2	-	TGTGCCAGCAGCCAAGATCTCGGGGGAGTAGAGTACTTC	CASSQDLGGVEYF
TRBJ2-7	TRBD1	TRBV6-5	-	TGTGCCAGCAGTTACGTGGGGACAGGGAGCTACGAGCAGTACTTC	CASSYVGTGSYEQYF
TRBJ1-5	-	TRBV12-3/TRBV12-4	-	TGTGCCAGCAGTTTATTGACCAATCAGCCCCAGCATTTT	CASSLLTNQPQHF
TRBJ2-7	-	TRBV4-1	-	TGCGCCAGCAGCCAAGGCACCACCTACGAGCAGTACTTC	CASSQGTTYEQYF